A single sample is the source of the 26 T cell receptor beta chains below, sequenced in a study of cytomegalovirus exposure and HLA in healthy donors. Both 60 Vbeta primers and 13 Jbeta primers went into the PCR. Assay: immunoSEQ multiplex PCR; the TCRdb copy retains only in-frame clones and omits some. The top ten hold around 9% of the sample, which has over 150,000 clones, approximately 78% seen once. The specimen sequenced was PBMCs. Every receptor here comes from a male donor in good health and CMV-seropositive.

The chain has TRBV15 and TRBJ2-7; D call uncertain. The CDR3 extends over 13 amino acids. V was shortened by 2 bases and J by 2 bases, with 7 bases between the two germline ends. Germline V gene sequence: CDR1 LNHNV, CDR2 YYDKDF (reference sequence). CDR3 sequence (DNA): TGTGCCACCAGCAGACATTCAACCTACGAGCAGTACTTC. Translated: CATSRHSTYEQYF.

This chain links TRBV5-1 with TRBJ1-3; D call uncertain. The CDR3 covers 17 residues. In germline, CDR1 is SGHRS, CDR2 YFSETQ. The germline V and J ends were trimmed by 0 bases and 0 bases, with 13 bases remaining between them. The CDR3 DNA follows: TGCGCCAGCAGCTTGGAACGCCGCTCGAGCTCTGGAAACACCATATATTTT. Its translation: CASSLERRSSSGNTIYF.

V usage is TRBV7-2 and J usage is TRBJ1-2; 7 bases match TRBD1. CDR3 length: 17 residues. Germline V gene lookup returns CDR1 SGHTA and CDR2 FQGNSA. J was trimmed by 5 bases and V by 5 bases; bases with no gene match: 17. The CDR3 spells CASSPTGVGGFPYGYTF. The DNA of the CDR3 is TGTGCCAGCAGCCCTACAGGGGTGGGGGGTTTTCCGTATGGCTACACCTTC.

CDR3 bases: TGTGCCAGCAGTGTCAGTGGTTCTGAAAAACTGTTTTTT. The encoded protein is CASSVSGSEKLFF. V gene TRBV2 combines with J gene TRBJ1-4; no firm D call. CDR1 and CDR2 (germline): SNHLY, FYNNEI. The CDR3 is 13 residues long. V was cut by 4 bases and J by 7 bases, with 10 bases left in between.

The chain couples TRBV5-6 to TRBJ2-7; 7 bases agree with TRBD2. CDR1 is SGHDT and CDR2 is YYEEEE in the germline V gene. The CDR3 is 11 residues long. J lost 6 bases, V lost 3 bases, and 0 bases had no gene match. CDR3 DNA: TGTGCCAGCAGCTGGGGGGGCGAGCAGTACTTC. Amino acid sequence: CASSWGGEQYF.

This clone was picked up a small number of times. The rearrangement uses TRBV28 and TRBJ2-7; 7 bases fit TRBD1. CDR1 is MDHEN and CDR2 is SYDVKM in the germline V gene. This CDR3 comprises 14 residues. Trimming removed 5 bases from V and 3 bases from J; junction bases left unmatched: 7. CDR3 loop: CASSQDRTGYEQYF. CDR3 nucleotide sequence: TGTGCCAGCAGTCAGGACCGGACAGGCTACGAGCAGTACTTC.

The rearrangement joins TRBV2 to TRBJ2-2; the D gene is possibly TRBD2 (5 bases). The CDR3 runs 15 residues. The V and J ends lost 2 bases and 1 base respectively, with 8 bases between them. CDR1 SNHLY and CDR2 FYNNEI come from the germline V gene. The CDR3 is CASSEIRGNTGELFF. In nucleotides, the CDR3 is TGTGCCAGCAGTGAAATCCGGGGGAACACCGGGGAGCTGTTTTTT.

The chain is built from TRBV6-5 and TRBJ1-5, with D possibly TRBD1 on 6 matching bases. CDR1 and CDR2 from the germline V gene are MNHEY and SVGAGI. The CDR3 is 15 amino acids. The ends were cut back, 5 bases at V and 4 bases at J, with 15 bases in the middle. CDR3 DNA: TGTGCCAGCAGTAACGGGGGGGGCCTAAATCAGCCCCAGCATTTT. Protein product: CASSNGGGLNQPQHF.

The chain employs TRBV30 and TRBJ2-1; 11 bases agree with TRBD2. CDR3 length: 15 residues. Germline V gives CDR1 GTSNPN, CDR2 SVGIG (reference sequence). J gave up 5 bases and V 1 base, and 4 bases lay outside the gene matches. CDR3 amino acids: CAWSGLAGRNNEQFF. DNA of the CDR3: TGTGCCTGGAGTGGACTAGCGGGGAGGAACAATGAGCAGTTCTTC.

This clone came up a few times. The chain combines TRBV7-9 with TRBJ1-1; D is possibly TRBD1 (6 bases). The CDR3 sequence is 17 residues long. The germline V and J ends were trimmed by 5 bases and 3 bases, with 22 bases remaining between them. In germline, CDR1 is SEHNR, CDR2 FQNEAQ (reference sequence). This CDR3 is CASSLGTLVTMDTEAFF. The DNA of the CDR3 is TGTGCCAGCAGCCTCGGGACATTAGTGACGATGGACACTGAAGCTTTCTTT.

The chain couples TRBV5-4 to TRBJ2-5; D uncertain. The end of the DNA is better explained by TRBJ2-7, so the J call may be wrong. The V gene's germline CDR1 is SGHNT and CDR2 YYREEE (reference sequence). This CDR3 spans 14 amino acids. The CDR3 loop reads CASSLARVPYEQYF. DNA of the CDR3: TGTGCCAGCAGCTTGGCCCGGGTTCCCTACGAGCAGTACTTC.

Comment on this clone: Other DNA sequences of this sample code for an identical CDR3. This sequence joins TRBV5-1 and TRBJ1-3; 7 bases are a match to TRBD1. Germline V gene sequence: CDR1 SGHRS, CDR2 YFSETQ. This CDR3 spans 15 amino acids. J was trimmed by 5 bases and V by 0 bases; bases with no gene match: 5. The CDR3 region is CASSLAGTERNTIYF. CDR3 bases: TGCGCCAGCAGCTTGGCCGGGACAGAAAGAAACACCATATATTTT.

This clone was seen a single time. V and J are TRBV7-6 and TRBJ1-5; 7 positions match TRBD1. CDR3 size: 16 residues. Germline CDR1 and CDR2: SGHVS and FNYEAQ. Germline trimming cut 0 bases from V and 6 bases from J; bases unmatched to any gene: 8. CDR3 in DNA: TGTGCCAGCAGCTTAGCCCCGAGGACAGGAGGTCAGCCCCAGCATTTT. This translates into CASSLAPRTGGQPQHF.

This chain joins TRBV6-4 and TRBJ2-1; TRBD1 aligns across 8 bases. The V gene's germline CDR1 is MRHNA and CDR2 SNTAGT. The CDR3 sequence is 13 residues long. Germline trimming cut 0 bases from V and 8 bases from J; bases unmatched to any gene: 0. CDR3 bases: TGTGCCAGCAGTGACTCGGACAGGGATGAGCAGTTCTTC. It codes for CASSDSDRDEQFF.

This rearrangement joins TRBV28 to TRBJ1-1; 9 bases agree with TRBD1. Germline lookup yields CDR1 MDHEN and CDR2 SYDVKM. With 7 bases clipped from V and 2 bases from J, the junction kept 8 bases outside the gene matches. The CDR3 extends over 15 amino acids. This chain's CDR3 is CASTSWTGDNTEAFF. DNA of the CDR3: TGTGCCAGCACCTCGTGGACAGGGGATAACACTGAAGCTTTCTTT. Looking up the rest from reference TRBV28 and TRBJ1-1 gives the full variable domain: DVKVTQSSRYLVKRTGEKVFLECVQDMDHENMFWYRQDPGLGLRLIYFSYDVKMKEKGDIPEGYSVSREKKERFSLILESASTNQTSMYLCASTSWTGDNTEAFFGQGTRLTVV.

The chain links TRBV10-3 to TRBJ1-1, with 9 bases lining up with TRBD1. The ends lost 6 bases at V and 0 bases at J; junction bases unmatched: 2. This CDR3 is built from 14 residues. Germline V CDR1 and CDR2: ENHRY, SYGVKD. DNA of the CDR3: TGTGCCATCAGAGGGACAGGGATGAACACTGAAGCTTTCTTT. Protein: CAIRGTGMNTEAFF.

This chain joins TRBV19 and TRBJ1-2; D may be TRBD1 (5 bases). Germline assignment: CDR1 LNHDA and CDR2 SQIVND (reference sequence). Trimming stripped 6 bases from V and 1 base from J, with 9 bases between. The CDR3 has 13 amino acids. The CDR3 DNA sequence: TGTGCCAGTAGCCCGGGGGTTAACTATGGCTACACCTTC. This codes for CASSPGVNYGYTF. The variable domain in full, with the rest retrieved from reference TRBV19 and TRBJ1-2, is DGGITQSPKYLFRKEGQNVTLSCEQNLNHDAMYWYRQDPGQGLRLIYYSQIVNDFQKGDIAEGYSVSREKKESFPLTVTSAQKNPTAFYLCASSPGVNYGYTFGSGTRLTVV.

The rearrangement joins TRBV7-9 to TRBJ2-7; 7 nucleotides align to TRBD2. The germline CDR1 and CDR2 sequences are SEHNR and FQNEAQ (reference sequence). The V gene end was trimmed by 8 bases and the J gene end by 3 bases; junction bases not matched to a gene: 7. This CDR3 spans 13 amino acids. The CDR3 loop is CASSPRDYYEQYF. The CDR3 DNA is TGTGCCAGCTCCCCCCGGGACTACTACGAGCAGTACTTC.

This clone came up once. This same CDR3 is encoded by further DNA sequences in the sample. V usage is TRBV30 and J usage is TRBJ1-4, with TRBD1 matching 7 bases. Per the germline V gene, CDR1 is GTSNPN and CDR2 is SVGIG (reference sequence). The CDR3 length is 14 residues. The ends lost 0 bases at V and 6 bases at J; junction bases unmatched: 4. This chain's CDR3 is CAWSVRRGDEKLFF. Written as DNA, the CDR3 is TGTGCCTGGAGTGTCCGCAGGGGGGATGAAAAACTGTTTTTT.

V usage is TRBV6-5 and J usage is TRBJ1-4; possibly TRBD1 for D (6 bases). Germline CDR1 MNHEY, CDR2 SVGAGI. The length of the CDR3 is 15 residues. Trimming cost V 6 bases and J 4 bases, with 15 bases left between them. In DNA, the CDR3 is TGTGCCAGCAGGGCCTACAGGGCCGATAATGAAAAACTGTTTTTT. Protein: CASRAYRADNEKLFF.

The table lists this clone with many counts. V and J are TRBV7-8 and TRBJ1-1; 8 bases line up with TRBD1. V trimming: 4 bases; J trimming: 4 bases; junction bases outside the gene matches: 8. The CDR3 extends over 15 amino acids. Per the germline V gene, CDR1 is SGHVS and CDR2 is FQNEAQ. DNA for the CDR3: TGTGCCAGCAGCTACCGGACAGGGTCGAGCACTGAAGCTTTCTTT. Protein product: CASSYRTGSSTEAFF.

This clone has more than one count but fewer than ten. This chain links TRBV6-4 with TRBJ1-4; 8 bases are a match to TRBD1. This CDR3 spans 17 amino acids. V shed 7 bases, J shed 0 bases, and the junction held 10 bases outside the gene matches. Looked up from germline, CDR1 is MRHNA and CDR2 is SNTAGT. The CDR3 bases are TGTGCCAGCACCCACCGGGACAGGAACGCAACTAATGAAAAACTGTTTTTT. Translation gives CASTHRDRNATNEKLFF.

The chain combines TRBV5-1 with TRBJ2-7; D is undetermined. Germline V gives CDR1 SGHRS, CDR2 YFSETQ. Trimming took 0 bases from V and 7 from J, leaving 8 bases between them. This CDR3 has 12 residues. For the CDR3, the DNA is TGCGCCAGCAGCTTGGATAGCCTTGAGCAGTACTTC. This encodes CASSLDSLEQYF.

Only a few counts were recorded for this clone. The V call is TRBV10-2, the J call TRBJ1-2; D gene ambiguous. The germline V and J ends were trimmed by 1 base and 3 bases, with 15 bases remaining between them. This CDR3 is built from 16 residues. Germline CDR1 is WSHSY and CDR2 is SAAADI. The chain's CDR3 is CASSEFPPPQYYGYTF. The DNA of the CDR3 is TGCGCCAGCAGTGAGTTTCCCCCCCCTCAGTACTATGGCTACACCTTC.

This clone was counted once. The chain links TRBV27 to TRBJ1-1; maybe TRBD1 (6 bases). The germline V gene encodes CDR1 MNHEY and CDR2 SMNVEV (reference sequence). This CDR3 is 12 amino acids long. The V end was cut by 7 bases, the J end by 7 bases, with 13 bases between. DNA for the CDR3: TGTGCCAGCACCAAAGGGGGGGGTGAAGCTTTCTTT. Protein product: CASTKGGGEAFF.

Only a few counts were recorded for this clone. The V and J genes are TRBV5-6 and TRBJ1-1; a weak D match, TRBD1 (5 bases). The CDR3 loop spans 14 amino acids. In germline, CDR1 is SGHDT, CDR2 YYEEEE. Trimming pared 0 bases from V and 2 bases from J, leaving 8 bases between. In DNA form, the CDR3 reads TGTGCCAGCAGCTTGGGACAGCAAAACACTGAAGCTTTCTTT. It encodes CASSLGQQNTEAFF.